Below, 25 T cell receptor beta chains from the same sample are listed, as sequenced in a study of blood T cell repertoires in COVID-19. The table came from immunoSEQ multiplex PCR; TCRdb's copy has only in-frame clones and leaves some out. The sample has about 190,000 clones, approximately 90% seen once. The source material was peripheral blood. The receptors here all came from a woman aged 70 to 79 with COVID-19, enrolled during active disease.

The gene calls are TRBV11-2 and TRBJ1-2; D call uncertain. The germline gives CDR1 SGHAT, CDR2 FQNNGV. The V gene lost 1 base and the J gene lost 2 bases, with 11 bases spanning the gap. The CDR3 loop spans 15 amino acids. The CDR3 nucleotides read TGTGCCAGCAGCTTAGTGCAGACTTCAAACTATGGCTACACCTTC. Amino acid sequence: CASSLVQTSNYGYTF. Full variable domain (remainder filled in from reference TRBV11-2 and TRBJ1-2): EAGVAQSPRYKIIEKRQSVAFWCNPISGHATLYWYQQILGQGPKLLIQFQNNGVVDDSQLPKDRFSAERLKGVDSTLKIQPAKLEDSAVYLCASSLVQTSNYGYTFGSGTRLTVV.

The J gene is TRBJ2-3, the V gene TRBV4-1; the match to TRBD2 covers 14 bases. This CDR3 contains 18 residues. After removal of 2 bases from V and 7 bases from J, the junction contained 11 bases not matched to a gene. Germline CDR1 and CDR2: MGHRA and YSYEKL. CDR3 sequence reads: CASSQRLAGGEGTNTQYF. Written as DNA, the CDR3 is TGCGCCAGCAGCCAACGACTAGCGGGAGGGGAGGGAACGAATACGCAGTATTTT.

The CDR3 DNA sequence: TGTGCCAGCTCACCTTTAGCGAGCGCGAGCGGGAAAAACATTCAGTACTTC. Its translation: CASSPLASASGKNIQYF. The chain recombines TRBV18 with TRBJ2-4; a weak D match, TRBD2 (6 bases). The CDR3 covers 17 residues. CDR1 is KGHSH and CDR2 is LQKENI in the germline V gene. V lost 3 bases and J lost 4, with 19 bases in between.

The chain couples TRBV9 to TRBJ2-7, with TRBD1 as a possible D gene (6 bases). The germline V and J ends were trimmed by 0 bases and 6 bases, with 13 bases remaining between them. The CDR3 contains 14 residues. Per the germline V gene, CDR1 is SGDLS and CDR2 is YYNGEE. CDR3: CASSVEGRGSEQYF. CDR3 sequence (DNA): TGTGCCAGCAGCGTAGAAGGCAGGGGCTCCGAGCAGTACTTC.

This clone was detected once. This chain connects TRBV5-4 to TRBJ2-7, with 7 bases fitting TRBD1. The ends lost 3 bases at V and 7 bases at J; junction bases unmatched: 13. Germline CDR1 SGHNT, CDR2 YYREEE (reference sequence). This CDR3 has 15 residues. The chain's CDR3 is CASSSQFDRVGEQYF. Written as DNA, the CDR3 is TGTGCCAGCAGCTCTCAATTTGACAGGGTGGGTGAGCAGTACTTC.

Notes on this clone: Other DNA sequences from this sample encode an identical CDR3 as well. The genes are TRBV6-2 or TRBV6-3 and TRBJ1-2; 10 bases fit TRBD1. The CDR3 extends over 13 amino acids. V lost 6 bases, J lost 4 bases, and 2 bases stayed unmatched. Per germline, CDR1 MNHEY and CDR2 SVGEGT. CDR3 sequence reads: CASSRTGGYGYTF. The CDR3 DNA sequence: TGTGCCAGCAGCCGGACAGGGGGCTATGGCTACACCTTC.

The chain employs TRBV6-5 and TRBJ2-7; TRBD2 is a possible D gene (6 bases). Germline V CDR1 and CDR2: MNHEY, SVGAGI. The V and J ends lost 2 bases and 3 bases respectively, with 14 bases between them. This CDR3 has 15 residues. The DNA for the CDR3 is TGTGCCAGCAGTTACCAGGGACTGTTCGTCTACGAGCAGTACTTC. Protein: CASSYQGLFVYEQYF.

J is TRBJ1-4 and V is TRBV12-3 or TRBV12-4, with a tentative D call TRBD1 (5 bases). The ends were cut back, 2 bases at V and 5 bases at J, with 6 bases in the middle. The CDR3 length is 13 residues. The CDR3 DNA reads TGTGCCAGCAGTTTATCAGGGAATGAAAAACTGTTTTTT. It codes for CASSLSGNEKLFF.

The chain has TRBV28 and TRBJ2-1; weak D call: TRBD1 (5 bases). CDR1 and CDR2 from the germline V gene are MDHEN and SYDVKM. The length of the CDR3 is 15 residues. V lost 3 bases and J lost 0, with 9 bases in between. The CDR3 loop is CASSFRVSSYNEQFF. The CDR3 coding sequence is TGTGCCAGCAGTTTCAGGGTCAGCTCCTACAATGAGCAGTTCTTC.

This rearrangement joins TRBV7-2 to TRBJ2-5; D is unclear. Deletions cut 0 bases from V and 2 bases from J, with 4 bases between. The germline V gene encodes CDR1 SGHTA and CDR2 FQGNSA. The CDR3 extends over 13 amino acids. For the CDR3, the DNA is TGTGCCAGCAGCTTAGCTTATCAAGAGACCCAGTACTTC. Translated, it gives CASSLAYQETQYF.

The chain recombines TRBV5-1 with TRBJ2-1, with 15 bases matching TRBD2. V gave up 1 base and J gave up 9 bases; unmatched junction bases: 5. This CDR3 contains 16 residues. Germline V gene sequence: CDR1 SGHRS, CDR2 YFSETQ. The chain's CDR3 is CASSLPGLAGGSEQFF. The CDR3 DNA is TGCGCCAGCAGCTTGCCGGGACTAGCGGGAGGAAGTGAGCAGTTCTTC.

The rearrangement links TRBV7-9 to TRBJ2-1, with TRBD1 matching 9 bases. The junction had 11 bases not matched to a gene; V was cut back by 5 bases and J by 6 bases. Germline values: CDR1 SEHNR, CDR2 FQNEAQ (reference sequence). The CDR3 is 16 amino acids. CDR3 region: CASSAGSGQGPNEQFF. The CDR3 DNA sequence: TGTGCCAGCAGCGCAGGGTCGGGACAGGGACCCAATGAGCAGTTCTTC.

The rearrangement links TRBV12-5 to TRBJ1-5; 11 bases are a match to TRBD1. Germline loops: CDR1 LGHNT, CDR2 FRNRAP. Germline trimming cut 1 base from V and 2 bases from J; bases unmatched to any gene: 4. The CDR3 consists of 17 residues. CDR3 residues: CASGLGTGGYGNQPQHF. CDR3 DNA sequence: TGTGCTAGTGGTTTGGGGACAGGGGGCTATGGCAATCAGCCCCAGCATTTT.

V usage is TRBV12-5 and J usage is TRBJ2-1; D is undetermined. Germline V gene sequence: CDR1 LGHNT, CDR2 FRNRAP. V dropped 0 bases and J dropped 5 bases, with 14 bases sitting between them. The CDR3 extends over 16 amino acids. CDR3: CASGLVRATRNNEQFF. DNA of the CDR3: TGTGCTAGTGGTTTGGTACGCGCCACTCGAAACAATGAGCAGTTCTTC.

J is TRBJ1-5 and V is TRBV18; the D is unclear. The CDR3 loop spans 13 amino acids. Germline V CDR1 and CDR2: KGHSH, LQKENI. Between the trimmed V and J ends, which lost 1 base and 5 bases, there was a span of 6 bases. CDR3 bases: TGTGCCAGCTCACCACAAGCGGATCAGCCCCAGCATTTT. Its translation is CASSPQADQPQHF.

This clone is a singleton in its sample. This sequence joins TRBV7-9 and TRBJ1-3, with no clear D. The CDR3 totals 13 residues. V was pared by 3 bases and J by 9 bases, with 12 bases between. CDR1 SEHNR and CDR2 FQNEAQ come from the germline V gene (reference sequence). The CDR3 region has the DNA TGTGCCAGCAGCTTTGTTTTGGGAGGCACCATATATTTT. Residues: CASSFVLGGTIYF.

This chain joins TRBV6-5 and TRBJ2-1, with a tentative D call TRBD2 (5 bases). CDR1 MNHEY and CDR2 SVGAGI come from the germline V gene. The CDR3 length is 15 residues. Trimming took off 7 bases at V and 7 bases at J, with 20 bases between the two ends. As DNA, the CDR3 is TGTGCCAGCACTCTGGTCAGAGGGAGTTCTAATGAGCAGTTCTTC. This gives the protein CASTLVRGSSNEQFF.

The chain links TRBV7-3 to TRBJ2-1; 9 bases agree with TRBD1. Per germline, CDR1 SGHTA and CDR2 FQGTGA. The V segment lost 2 bases and the J segment 8 bases; nucleotides outside the gene matches: 10. CDR3 length: 16 amino acids. The CDR3 DNA sequence: TGTGCCAGCAGCTTAGCCGGGACAGGGCTTCGGCATGAGCAGTTCTTC. Its protein product is CASSLAGTGLRHEQFF.

V is TRBV7-9 and J is TRBJ2-5; 11 positions match TRBD1. The CDR3 is 14 residues long. Germline V gene lookup returns CDR1 SEHNR and CDR2 FQNEAQ (reference sequence). J was trimmed by 7 bases and V by 3 bases; bases with no gene match: 4. CDR3 nucleotides: TGTGCCAGCAGCTTGGGACAGGGGGGGTCGACCCAGTACTTC. This codes for CASSLGQGGSTQYF. The whole variable domain, remainder taken from reference TRBV7-9 and TRBJ2-5, is DTGVSQNPRHKITKRGQNVTFRCDPISEHNRLYWYRQTLGQGPEFLTYFQNEAQLEKSRLLSDRFSAERPKGSFSTLEIQRTEQGDSAMYLCASSLGQGGSTQYFGPGTRLLVL.

The chain links TRBV29-1 to TRBJ2-1, with TRBD1 matching 7 bases. There are 12 residues in the CDR3. With V trimmed by 4 bases and J by 8 bases, 5 bases remained unmatched. CDR1 is SQVTM and CDR2 is ANQGSEA in the germline V gene. The CDR3 sequence is CSVAPTGDEQFF. CDR3 coding DNA: TGCAGCGTTGCCCCAACAGGGGATGAGCAGTTCTTC.

V gene TRBV6-5 combines with J gene TRBJ2-7, with 10 bases fitting TRBD1. The V and J ends lost 7 bases and 6 bases, in that order; junction bases with no gene match: 6. In germline, CDR1 is MNHEY, CDR2 SVGAGI. The CDR3 has 13 residues. The CDR3 reads CASNKGQGSEQYF. In DNA, the CDR3 is TGTGCCAGCAATAAGGGACAGGGGAGCGAGCAGTACTTC.

The chain carries TRBV6-5 and TRBJ1-2, with TRBD1 matching 8 bases. Germline-derived CDR1 and CDR2 are MNHEY and SVGAGI. There are 15 residues in the CDR3. After removal of 6 bases from V and 4 bases from J, the junction contained 10 bases not matched to a gene. The CDR3: CASRVPGTGGYGYTF. The DNA of the CDR3 is TGTGCCAGCAGGGTTCCCGGGACAGGCGGCTATGGCTACACCTTC.

The chain recombines TRBV5-1 with TRBJ2-3; 9 bases agree with TRBD2. The germline CDR1 and CDR2 sequences are SGHRS and YFSETQ. This CDR3 comprises 16 residues. Germline trimming cut 5 bases from V and 6 bases from J; bases unmatched to any gene: 13. The CDR3 protein is CASSSFTSGPGDTQYF. The CDR3 DNA reads as TGCGCCAGCAGTTCTTTCACTAGCGGGCCCGGGGATACGCAGTATTTT.

V and J are TRBV15 and TRBJ1-4; D gene uncertain. V was shortened by 0 bases and J by 1 base, with 6 bases between the two germline ends. CDR3 size: 15 residues. CDR1 LNHNV and CDR2 YYDKDF come from the germline V gene (reference sequence). The CDR3 reads CATSRDKRTNEKLFF. The CDR3, as DNA: TGTGCCACCAGCAGAGACAAGCGAACTAATGAAAAACTGTTTTTT.

This clone was counted once. The J gene is TRBJ2-4, the V gene TRBV6-5; TRBD1 aligns across 8 bases. V shed 4 bases and J 4 bases; nucleotides not matched to a gene: 6. The CDR3 is 15 residues long. CDR1 is MNHEY and CDR2 is SVGAGI in the germline V gene. The CDR3 nucleotides read TGTGCCAGCAGTTTTCGGACAGGGACAAAAAACATTCAGTACTTC. Translation gives CASSFRTGTKNIQYF.